The present TCR beta chain was sequenced within a study of T cell repertoires in cytomegalovirus infection. Study details: Signatures in public TCR beta sequences pointed to both CMV infection and matching HLA type.

Study-wide findings and caveats: CMV carriers having the relevant HLA were flagged by cumulative public TCR beta family frequency. The study found HLA-C-restricted CMV-specific TCR beta clonotypes dominating the ex vivo response.

TCRdb re-derived calls from the reads in MiXCR, one entry per CDR3 protein. The repertoire holds 150,000 or so distinct CDR3 sequences, with more than 15% as singletons. This clonotype came up a few times. What it binds is not known. The CDR3 runs to 11 residues. Germline-derived CDR1 and CDR2 are SNHLY and FYNNEI. The V end was cut by 5 bases, the J end by 8 bases, with 7 bases between. This chain connects TRBV2 to TRBJ2-1; D is uncertain. The sample consisted of CD8+ T cells from PBMCs. This sequence was found in a human donor in good health (CMV status not recorded). Some clones in this sample may be carry-over from other donors' samples. CDR3 nucleotides: TGTGCCAGCAGTCTCAACGATGAGCAGTTCTTC. Translated, it gives CASSLNDEQFF.